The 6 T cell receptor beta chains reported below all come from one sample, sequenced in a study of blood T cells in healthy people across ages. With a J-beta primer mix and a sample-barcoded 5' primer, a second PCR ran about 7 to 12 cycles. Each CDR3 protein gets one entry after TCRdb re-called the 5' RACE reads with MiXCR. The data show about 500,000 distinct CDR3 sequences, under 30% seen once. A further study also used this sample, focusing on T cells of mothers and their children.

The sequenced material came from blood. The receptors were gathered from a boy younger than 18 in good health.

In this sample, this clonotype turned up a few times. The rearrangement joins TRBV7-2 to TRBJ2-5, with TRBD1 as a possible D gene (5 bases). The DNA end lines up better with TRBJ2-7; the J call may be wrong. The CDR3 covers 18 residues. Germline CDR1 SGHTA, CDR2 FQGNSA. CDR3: CASSLNGQASVLGYEQYF. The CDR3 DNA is TGTGCCAGCAGCTTAAACGGACAAGCGTCCGTCTTAGGATACGAGCAGTACTTC.

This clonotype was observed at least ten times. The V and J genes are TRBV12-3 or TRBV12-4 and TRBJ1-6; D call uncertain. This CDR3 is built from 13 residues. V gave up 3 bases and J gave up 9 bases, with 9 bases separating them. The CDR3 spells CASSFDGGSPLHF. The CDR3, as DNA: TGTGCCAGCAGTTTTGATGGCGGTTCACCCCTCCACTTT.

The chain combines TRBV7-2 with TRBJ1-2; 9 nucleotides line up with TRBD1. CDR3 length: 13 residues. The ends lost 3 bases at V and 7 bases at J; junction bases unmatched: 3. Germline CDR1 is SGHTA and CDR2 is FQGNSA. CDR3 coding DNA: TGTGCCAGCAGCTTGGACAGGGGATGTGGCTACACCTTC. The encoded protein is CASSLDRGCGYTF.

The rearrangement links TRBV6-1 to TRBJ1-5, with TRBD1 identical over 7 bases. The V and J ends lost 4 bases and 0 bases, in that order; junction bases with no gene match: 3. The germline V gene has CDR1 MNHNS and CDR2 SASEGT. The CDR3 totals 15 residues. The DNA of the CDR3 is TGTGCCAGCAGTGCCGGGACAGTTAGCAATCAGCCCCAGCATTTT. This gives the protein CASSAGTVSNQPQHF.

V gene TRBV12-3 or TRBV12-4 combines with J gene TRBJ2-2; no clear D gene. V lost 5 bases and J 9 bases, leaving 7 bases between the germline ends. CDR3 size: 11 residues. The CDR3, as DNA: TGTGCCAGCAGTCGTAACCGGGAGCTGTTTTTT. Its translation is CASSRNRELFF.

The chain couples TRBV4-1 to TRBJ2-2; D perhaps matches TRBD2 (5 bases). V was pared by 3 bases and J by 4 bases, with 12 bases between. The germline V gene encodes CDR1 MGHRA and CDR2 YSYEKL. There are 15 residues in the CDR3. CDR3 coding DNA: TGCGCCAGCAGCCAGGAGGCAGAAGCCACCGGGGAGCTGTTTTTT. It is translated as CASSQEAEATGELFF.